Listed here are 16 T cell receptor beta chains from one sample, sequenced in a study of T cell responses to AZD1222 COVID-19 vaccine. The repertoire was sequenced with immunoSEQ multiplex PCR; TCRdb's copy has only in-frame clones and lacks some. The table includes some 100,000 clones, around 87% detected once. The sample in question was peripheral blood, obtained on day 0 of AZD1222 vaccination. These receptors were obtained from an adult in good health.

The chain couples TRBV7-3 to TRBJ1-2; 8 nucleotides align to TRBD1. The length of the CDR3 is 14 residues. The V gene end was trimmed by 5 bases and the J gene end by 4 bases; junction bases not matched to a gene: 6. Germline V lookup: CDR1 SGHTA, CDR2 FQGTGA. As DNA, the CDR3 is TGTGCCAGCAGCACCGGACAGGGTGGCTATGGCTACACCTTC. Residues: CASSTGQGGYGYTF.

This clone showed up just a few times. The rearrangement joins TRBV6-5 to TRBJ1-2; D is uncertain. Trimming left V 7 bases short and J 0 bases short, with 15 bases between. CDR1 and CDR2 from the germline V gene are MNHEY and SVGAGI. The CDR3 extends over 15 amino acids. CDR3 nucleotides: TGTGCCAGCAACCTAGGTAGCAGCTCTAACTATGGCTACACCTTC. Translating gives CASNLGSSSNYGYTF.

In its sample, this clone was seen a few times. This sequence joins TRBV2 and TRBJ2-2, with D possibly matching TRBD2 (5 bases). The germline V gene has CDR1 SNHLY and CDR2 FYNNEI. V gave up 3 bases and J gave up 6 bases, with 8 bases separating them. This CDR3 has 13 residues. CDR3 residues: CASSEERPGELFF. The CDR3 nucleotides are TGTGCCAGCAGTGAGGAGCGGCCCGGGGAGCTGTTTTTT.

This chain connects TRBV5-1 to TRBJ2-3; 7 bases fit TRBD1. Trimming at V came to 4 bases and at J to 1 base, leaving 3 bases not matched to a gene. Germline V lookup: CDR1 SGHRS, CDR2 YFSETQ. The CDR3 has 14 amino acids. CDR3 protein: CASSRDRGTDTQYF. The CDR3 nucleotides read TGCGCCAGCAGCCGAGACAGGGGCACAGATACGCAGTATTTT.

The chain carries TRBV4-3 and TRBJ2-5, with 9 positions matching TRBD2. Losses at the gene ends were 0 bases for V and 0 bases for J; bases not matched to a gene: 5. The germline gives CDR1 LGHNA, CDR2 YSLEER. The CDR3 extends over 17 amino acids. The CDR3 sequence is CASSQEASGGYQETQYF. DNA for the CDR3: TGCGCCAGCAGCCAAGAGGCGAGCGGGGGGTACCAAGAGACCCAGTACTTC.

The V gene is TRBV19, the J gene TRBJ1-1; D call uncertain. Looked up from germline, CDR1 is LNHDA and CDR2 is SQIVND (reference sequence). V was cut by 1 base and J by 7 bases, with 10 bases left in between. CDR3 length: 13 amino acids. CDR3 loop: CASSIVEGIEAFF. The CDR3 bases are TGTGCCAGTAGTATAGTGGAAGGTATTGAAGCTTTCTTT. The whole variable domain, filled in from reference TRBV19 and TRBJ1-1, reads DGGITQSPKYLFRKEGQNVTLSCEQNLNHDAMYWYRQDPGQGLRLIYYSQIVNDFQKGDIAEGYSVSREKKESFPLTVTSAQKNPTAFYLCASSIVEGIEAFFGQGTRLTVV.

V and J are TRBV11-2 and TRBJ1-1; possible D gene TRBD1, 6 bases. Trimming stripped 3 bases from V and 4 bases from J, with 9 bases between. The CDR3 contains 13 residues. CDR1 is SGHAT, CDR2 FQNNGV, per germline. CDR3 sequence reads: CASSFQGSTEAFF. The CDR3 nucleotides read TGTGCCAGCAGCTTTCAGGGGAGCACTGAAGCTTTCTTT.

The J gene is TRBJ1-6, the V gene TRBV18, with D unresolved. This CDR3 comprises 16 residues. Germline values: CDR1 KGHSH, CDR2 LQKENI. Between the trimmed V and J ends, which lost 2 bases and 0 bases, there was a span of 8 bases. The CDR3 region is CASSPIESSYNSPLHF. The CDR3 nucleotides read TGTGCCAGCTCACCAATCGAGAGCTCCTATAATTCACCCCTCCACTTT.

The chain recombines TRBV7-2 with TRBJ2-5; either TRBD1 or TRBD2 may fit D (6 bases each). Germline V gives CDR1 SGHTA, CDR2 FQGNSA. This CDR3 comprises 18 residues. V lost 0 bases to trimming and J lost 3 bases, with 20 bases between them. The CDR3 loop reads CASSLALGGLIRKETQYF. Written as DNA, the CDR3 is TGTGCCAGCAGCTTAGCGCTCGGGGGCCTAATCAGAAAAGAGACCCAGTACTTC.

The V call is TRBV3-1 (or the pseudogene TRBV3-2), the J call TRBJ1-2; tentatively, D is TRBD1 (6 bases). The germline V gene encodes CDR1 LGHDT and CDR2 YNNKEL (reference sequence). V dropped 1 base and J dropped 8 bases, with 14 bases sitting between them. This CDR3 contains 14 residues. DNA of the CDR3: TGTGCCAGCAGCCAAGGCGCACAGGGCGGCGGCTACACCTTC. It is translated as CASSQGAQGGGYTF.

This clone was detected a few times. V usage is TRBV18 and J usage is TRBJ1-2; unclear D gene. CDR3 length: 16 residues. Germline V lookup: CDR1 KGHSH, CDR2 LQKENI. V gave up 3 bases and J gave up 5 bases, with 19 bases separating them. The chain's CDR3 is CASSPTNTGVKYGYTF. DNA for the CDR3: TGTGCCAGCTCACCCACAAATACCGGGGTTAAATATGGCTACACCTTC. Together with reference TRBV18 and TRBJ1-2, the CDR3 gives the full variable domain: NAGVMQNPRHLVRRRGQEARLRCSPMKGHSHVYWYRQLPEEGLKFMVYLQKENIIDESGMPKERFSAEFPKEGPSILRIQQVVRGDSAAYFCASSPTNTGVKYGYTFGSGTRLTVV.

The V gene is TRBV7-3, the J gene TRBJ2-2; no definite D call. V lost 5 bases and J lost 4, with 17 bases in between. Looked up from germline, CDR1 is SGHTA and CDR2 is FQGTGA. The CDR3 is 16 residues long. CDR3 DNA sequence: TGTGCCAGCAGCCGCGGCATCCCACCTCTCACCGGGGAGCTGTTTTTT. The encoded protein is CASSRGIPPLTGELFF.

The chain has TRBV5-4 and TRBJ2-3; D is ambiguous. Trimming left V 3 bases short and J 6 bases short, with 11 bases between. There are 13 residues in the CDR3. Germline loops: CDR1 SGHNT, CDR2 YYREEE (reference sequence). CDR3 DNA: TGTGCCAGCAGCTCTGGTGGTTTTGATACGCAGTATTTT. Encoded protein: CASSSGGFDTQYF.

The chain employs TRBV18 and TRBJ1-4; no reliable D call. The germline V and J ends were trimmed by 2 bases and 4 bases, with 8 bases remaining between them. The CDR3 runs to 14 residues. The germline gives CDR1 KGHSH, CDR2 LQKENI. This CDR3 is CASSPTGSNEKLFF. CDR3 DNA sequence: TGTGCCAGCTCACCAACCGGGAGTAATGAAAAACTGTTTTTT.

This clone was picked up a small number of times. The chain carries TRBV19 and TRBJ2-7; 7 bases match TRBD1. The J segment lost 2 bases and the V segment lost 3 bases, leaving 7 bases of the junction unmatched. The germline V gene encodes CDR1 LNHDA and CDR2 SQIVND (reference sequence). This CDR3 is 15 amino acids long. The CDR3 DNA sequence: TGTGCCAGTAGTATGTGGGACAGAAAAGCCTACGAGCAGTACTTC. Translating it yields CASSMWDRKAYEQYF.

This clone was seen only a few times. The rearrangement links TRBV28 to TRBJ1-2; D remains ambiguous. The CDR3 is 11 residues long. Deletions cut 7 bases from V and 8 bases from J, with 11 bases between. From germline, CDR1 is MDHEN and CDR2 SYDVKM. The CDR3 sequence is CASMATGGYTF. The CDR3 nucleotides are TGTGCCAGCATGGCTACGGGAGGCTACACCTTC.